This is a list of T cell receptor beta chains from one sample in a study of shared clonotypes between healthy human individuals. Sequenced by immunoSEQ multiplex PCR; TCRdb stores in-frame clones only, minus some. The sample gives about 510,000 clones, over 60% of which show up once; 12% is in the top ten. The specimen was PBMCs. The source is a woman aged 40 to 50 in good health. Some clones in this sample may be carry-over from other donors' samples. Both conserved end residues are part of each CDR3. The order of the fields is J gene, D gene, CDR3 length, clone size, V gene, CDR3 DNA, CDR3 protein. A D gene is named only where the DNA matches it firmly. Size is omitted from some rows. Given values are once, few, many or a class for expanded clones.

J gene: TRBJ1-1; D gene: NA; CDR3 length: 17; clone size: NA; V gene: TRBV14; CDR3 DNA: TGTGCCAGCAGCCTATGGGCCGGGGGGCGGGCCGTCAGTGAAGCTTTCTTT; CDR3 protein: CASSLWAGGRAVSEAFF
J gene: TRBJ2-6; D gene: NA; CDR3 length: 15; clone size: NA; V gene: TRBV2; CDR3 DNA: TGTGCCAGCAGTGAATTTAGGTCTGGGGCCAACGTCCTGACTTTC; CDR3 protein: CASSEFRSGANVLTF
J gene: TRBJ1-2; D gene: TRBD1; CDR3 length: 14; clone size: NA; V gene: TRBV5-1; CDR3 DNA: TGCGCCAGCAGATCTCAGGGGGCTAACTATGGCTACACCTTC; CDR3 protein: CASRSQGANYGYTF
J gene: TRBJ1-2; D gene: NA; CDR3 length: 14; clone size: NA; V gene: TRBV4-3; CDR3 DNA: TGCGCCAGCAGCCAAGAGGCACGGCAGAGGGGCTACACCTTC; CDR3 protein: CASSQEARQRGYTF
J gene: TRBJ2-1; D gene: NA; CDR3 length: 15; clone size: few; V gene: TRBV7-9; CDR3 DNA: TGTGCCAGCAGCCTGGGGACTTTGAAGGACAATGAGCAGTTCTTC; CDR3 protein: CASSLGTLKDNEQFF
J gene: TRBJ2-1; D gene: TRBD2; CDR3 length: 17; clone size: NA; V gene: TRBV29-1; CDR3 DNA: TGCAGCGTTTTCATTCCGGGACTAGCGGGGAGGTACAATGAGCAGTTCTTC; CDR3 protein: CSVFIPGLAGRYNEQFF
J gene: TRBJ2-7; D gene: NA; CDR3 length: 14; clone size: NA; V gene: TRBV11-2; CDR3 DNA: TGTGCCAGCAGCTTTAGCGAAAGCTCCTACGAGCAGTACTTC; CDR3 protein: CASSFSESSYEQYF
J gene: TRBJ2-1; D gene: TRBD1; CDR3 length: 16; clone size: NA; V gene: TRBV18; CDR3 DNA: TGTGCCAGCTCACCGACAGGGGGCCTAAGCTACAATGAGCAGTTCTTC; CDR3 protein: CASSPTGGLSYNEQFF
J gene: TRBJ1-1; D gene: NA; CDR3 length: 14; clone size: NA; V gene: TRBV5-1; CDR3 DNA: TGCGCCAGCAGCCCGGGAATCTGGGACACTGAAGCTTTCTTT; CDR3 protein: CASSPGIWDTEAFF
J gene: TRBJ2-7; D gene: TRBD1; CDR3 length: 15; clone size: NA; V gene: TRBV28; CDR3 DNA: TGTGCCAGCAGGATTATCGGGACAGGGAAGTACGAGCAGTACTTC; CDR3 protein: CASRIIGTGKYEQYF
J gene: TRBJ2-5; D gene: NA; CDR3 length: 16; clone size: NA; V gene: TRBV7-9; CDR3 DNA: TGTGCCAGCAGCTTCACGGAGGGTCAGGGTTTTGAGACCCAGTACTTC; CDR3 protein: CASSFTEGQGFETQYF
J gene: TRBJ2-3; D gene: NA; CDR3 length: 15; clone size: NA; V gene: TRBV7-9; CDR3 DNA: TGTGCCAGCAGCTTAGCGGGGGGGGCCACAGATACGCAGTATTTT; CDR3 protein: CASSLAGGATDTQYF
J gene: TRBJ1-2; D gene: NA; CDR3 length: 14; clone size: NA; V gene: TRBV21-1; CDR3 DNA: TGTGCCAGCAGCAAAGGACGGGGTGACTATGGCTACACCTTC; CDR3 protein: CASSKGRGDYGYTF
J gene: TRBJ1-1; D gene: NA; CDR3 length: 13; clone size: once; V gene: TRBV5-4; CDR3 DNA: TGTGCCAGCAGCTCACTGAGTGAACAGGGAGCTTTCTTT; CDR3 protein: CASSSLSEQGAFF
J gene: TRBJ2-1; D gene: NA; CDR3 length: 13; clone size: NA; V gene: TRBV27; CDR3 DNA: TGTGCCAGCAGTCCGGGACGGACCCGGGAGCAGTTCTTC; CDR3 protein: CASSPGRTREQFF